The 10 T cell receptor beta chains below all came from one sample that was sequenced in a study of T cells after yellow fever vaccination. MiXCR was run by TCRdb on the 5' RACE reads, yielding one entry per CDR3 protein. Among 620,000 or so distinct CDR3 sequences listed, roughly a sixth were seen once. The input for sequencing was PBMCs, taken 5 to 6 days after the first yellow fever vaccination. These receptors were taken from a man between 18 and 35 years old who received the YFV17D yellow fever vaccine.

The chain is built from TRBV19 and TRBJ2-1; 11 nucleotides align to TRBD2. Germline assignment: CDR1 LNHDA and CDR2 SQIVND (reference sequence). CDR3 size: 14 residues. The trim removed 7 bases at V and 7 bases at J, leaving 6 bases unmatched. The CDR3 loop reads CASTSGLAENEQFF. In DNA form, the CDR3 reads TGTGCCAGTACCTCGGGACTAGCGGAGAATGAGCAGTTCTTC.

This clonotype was detected only a few times. The V and J genes are TRBV5-1 and TRBJ2-3; 10 bases are a match to TRBD2. V was clipped by 3 bases and J by 5 bases; unmatched bases: 15. This CDR3 has 18 amino acids. Looked up from germline, CDR1 is SGHRS and CDR2 is YFSETQ. The CDR3 region is CASSSALLAGPAGDTQYF. The CDR3 DNA reads TGCGCCAGCAGCTCCGCCCTACTAGCGGGGCCGGCGGGAGATACGCAGTATTTT.

The chain uses TRBV4-1 and TRBJ1-2; 10 bases map to TRBD1. CDR1 and CDR2 from the germline V gene are MGHRA and YSYEKL. The ends lost 0 bases at V and 6 bases at J; junction bases unmatched: 13. The CDR3 length is 18 residues. This CDR3 is CASSQESSGTGAIDGYTF. For the CDR3, the DNA is TGCGCCAGCAGCCAAGAGTCCTCCGGGACAGGGGCTATTGATGGCTACACCTTC.

The gene calls are TRBV14 and TRBJ1-2; weak D call: TRBD1 (5 bases). The length of the CDR3 is 14 residues. Germline V CDR1 and CDR2: SGHDN, FVKESK. Trimming took off 4 bases at V and 4 bases at J, with 13 bases between the two ends. The CDR3 loop is CASSLITGGYGYTF. CDR3 coding DNA: TGTGCCAGCAGCCTAATAACGGGGGGCTATGGCTACACCTTC. The full variable domain, its missing parts supplied by reference TRBV14 and TRBJ1-2, is EAGVTQFPSHSVIEKGQTVTLRCDPISGHDNLYWYRRVMGKEIKFLLHFVKESKQDESGMPNNRFLAERTGGTYSTLKVQPAELEDSGVYFCASSLITGGYGYTFGSGTRLTVV.

This clonotype was detected only a few times. The V gene is TRBV25-1, the J gene TRBJ2-7, with D possibly matching TRBD1 (5 bases). Trimming pared 6 bases from V and 0 bases from J, leaving 18 bases between. CDR3 length equals 16 residues. The germline gives CDR1 MGHDK, CDR2 SYGVNS. The CDR3 sequence is CASSAKHRPFSYEQYF. The CDR3 DNA is TGTGCCAGCAGCGCAAAACACAGGCCCTTCTCCTACGAGCAGTACTTC.

This sequence joins TRBV6-2 or TRBV6-3 and TRBJ2-4; D perhaps matches TRBD1 (6 bases). Germline loops: CDR1 MNHEY, CDR2 SVGEGT. V lost 6 bases and J 8 bases, leaving 26 bases between the germline ends. The CDR3 consists of 17 residues. CDR3 residues: CASRPARNRDPMDIQYF. For the CDR3, the DNA is TGTGCCAGCAGGCCCGCCCGCAACAGGGATCCTATGGACATTCAGTACTTC.

This clonotype is a singleton in its sample. Here the CDR3 DNA reads TGTGCCAGCAGCACACCAGGCCTTAATGAAAAACTGTTTTTT. It specifies CASSTPGLNEKLFF. The genes are TRBV6-1 and TRBJ1-4; D remains unclear. Germline CDR1 is MNHNS and CDR2 is SASEGT. The CDR3 length is 14 residues. Trimming took 6 bases from V and 4 from J, leaving 12 bases between them.

This clonotype has just a few counts. J is TRBJ2-5 and V is TRBV5-4; 14 bases align to TRBD2. The germline V gene has CDR1 SGHNT and CDR2 YYREEE (reference sequence). V gave up 3 bases and J gave up 3 bases; unmatched junction bases: 7. The CDR3 has 17 residues. CDR3 residues: CASSSLTSGGDEETQYF. The CDR3 nucleotides read TGTGCCAGCAGCTCCTTGACTAGCGGGGGGGATGAAGAGACCCAGTACTTC.

In its sample, this clonotype was seen a few times. V gene TRBV6-2 or TRBV6-3 combines with J gene TRBJ2-5, with D tentatively TRBD2 (5 bases). The CDR3 has 16 amino acids. Per the germline V gene, CDR1 is MNHEY and CDR2 is SVGEGT. With 0 bases removed from V and 1 base from J, the gap between germline ends came to 12 bases. CDR3 sequence: CASSYSIGEIQETQYF. The CDR3 region has the DNA TGTGCCAGCAGTTACTCGATCGGGGAGATCCAAGAGACCCAGTACTTC.

The sample holds many counts of this clonotype. The CDR3 loop is CSVHPLDRRTQYF. The DNA of the CDR3 is TGCAGCGTTCACCCCTTAGACCGCCGGACCCAGTACTTC. The chain combines TRBV29-1 with TRBJ2-5; D ambiguous. V lost 5 bases to trimming and J lost 7 bases, with 17 bases between them. This CDR3 spans 13 amino acids. Germline V CDR1 and CDR2: SQVTM, ANQGSEA.